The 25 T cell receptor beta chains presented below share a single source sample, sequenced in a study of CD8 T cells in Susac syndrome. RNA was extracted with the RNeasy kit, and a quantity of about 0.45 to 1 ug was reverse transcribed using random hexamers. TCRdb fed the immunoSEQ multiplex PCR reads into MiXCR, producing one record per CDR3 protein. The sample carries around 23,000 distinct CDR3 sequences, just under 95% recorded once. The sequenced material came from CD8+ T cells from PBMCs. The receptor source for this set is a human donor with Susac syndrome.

This chain's CDR3 is CASSHFVGVNYYYNEQFF. The CDR3 coding sequence is TGTGCCAGTAGTCACTTTGTAGGGGTCAACTACTATTACAATGAGCAGTTCTTC. The chain carries TRBV19 and TRBJ2-1, with a weak D call TRBD1 (5 bases). CDR1 is LNHDA and CDR2 is SQIVND in the germline V gene (reference sequence). V shed 5 bases and J shed 4 bases, with 24 bases lying between them. This CDR3 is 18 amino acids long.

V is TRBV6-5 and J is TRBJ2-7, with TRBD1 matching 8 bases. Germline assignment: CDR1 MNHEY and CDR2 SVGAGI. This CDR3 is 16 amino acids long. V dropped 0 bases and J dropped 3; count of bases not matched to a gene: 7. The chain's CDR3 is CASSYSQTGALYEQYF. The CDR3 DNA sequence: TGTGCCAGCAGTTACTCCCAGACAGGGGCCCTCTACGAGCAGTACTTC.

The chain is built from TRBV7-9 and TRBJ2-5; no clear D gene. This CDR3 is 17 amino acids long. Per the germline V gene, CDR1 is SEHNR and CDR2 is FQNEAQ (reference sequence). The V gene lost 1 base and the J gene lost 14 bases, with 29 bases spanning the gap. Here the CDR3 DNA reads TGTGCCAGCAGCTTAGAGGGTCCTAGTGTCAATCCGAGGATTGCTTACTTC. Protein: CASSLEGPSVNPRIAYF.

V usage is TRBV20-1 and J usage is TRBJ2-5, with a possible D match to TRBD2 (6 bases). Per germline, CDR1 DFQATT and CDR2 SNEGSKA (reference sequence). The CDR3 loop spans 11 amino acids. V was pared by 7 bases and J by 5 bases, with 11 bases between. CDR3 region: CSGLVGETQYF. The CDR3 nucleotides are TGCAGTGGACTAGTCGGGGAGACCCAGTACTTC.

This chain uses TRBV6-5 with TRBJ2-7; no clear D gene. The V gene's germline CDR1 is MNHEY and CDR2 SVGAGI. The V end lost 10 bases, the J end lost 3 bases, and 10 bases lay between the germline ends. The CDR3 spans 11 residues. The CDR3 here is CATVHGYEQYF. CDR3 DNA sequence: TGTGCCACCGTGCACGGCTACGAGCAGTACTTC.

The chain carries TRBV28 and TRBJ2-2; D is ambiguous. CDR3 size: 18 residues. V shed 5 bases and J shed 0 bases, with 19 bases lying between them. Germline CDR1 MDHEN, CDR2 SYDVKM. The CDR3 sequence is CASSTNLVARANTGELFF. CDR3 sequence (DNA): TGTGCCAGCAGTACGAACCTAGTGGCACGAGCGAACACCGGGGAGCTGTTTTTT.

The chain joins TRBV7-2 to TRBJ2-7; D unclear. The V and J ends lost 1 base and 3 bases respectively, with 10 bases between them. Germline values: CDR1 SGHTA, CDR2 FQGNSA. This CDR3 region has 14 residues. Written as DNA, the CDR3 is TGTGCCAGCAGCTTAGGGGTGGCACTCTACGAGCAGTACTTC. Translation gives CASSLGVALYEQYF.

The CDR3 DNA follows: TGTGCCAGCAGCTTTGACGGCTCCTACGAGCAGTACTTC. Translation: CASSFDGSYEQYF. The rearrangement links TRBV11-2 to TRBJ2-7; D is ambiguous. This CDR3 has 13 residues. The germline gives CDR1 SGHAT, CDR2 FQNNGV. V was cut by 3 bases and J by 0 bases, with 6 bases left in between.

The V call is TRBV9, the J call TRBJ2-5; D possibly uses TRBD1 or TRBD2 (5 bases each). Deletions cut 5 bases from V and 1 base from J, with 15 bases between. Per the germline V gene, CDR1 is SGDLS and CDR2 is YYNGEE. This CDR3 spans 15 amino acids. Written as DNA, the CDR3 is TGTGCCAGCAGTCCCGGGACGCCGGTCCAAGAGACCCAGTACTTC. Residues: CASSPGTPVQETQYF. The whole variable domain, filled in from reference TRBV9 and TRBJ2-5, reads DSGVTQTPKHLITATGQRVTLRCSPRSGDLSVYWYQQSLDQGLQFLIQYYNGEERAKGNILERFSAQQFPDLHSELNLSSLELGDSALYFCASSPGTPVQETQYFGPGTRLLVL.

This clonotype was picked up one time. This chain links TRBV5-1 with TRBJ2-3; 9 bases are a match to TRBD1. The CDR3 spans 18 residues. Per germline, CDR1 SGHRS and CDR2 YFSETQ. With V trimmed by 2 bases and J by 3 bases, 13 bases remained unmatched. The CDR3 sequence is CASSFTPPGQGVTDTQYF. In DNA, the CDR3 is TGCGCCAGCAGCTTTACCCCACCGGGACAGGGAGTTACAGATACGCAGTATTTT. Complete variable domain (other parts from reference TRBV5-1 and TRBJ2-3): KAGVTQTPRYLIKTRGQQVTLSCSPISGHRSVSWYQQTPGQGLQFLFEYFSETQRNKGNFPGRFSGRQFSNSRSEMNVSTLELGDSALYLCASSFTPPGQGVTDTQYFGPGTRLTVL.

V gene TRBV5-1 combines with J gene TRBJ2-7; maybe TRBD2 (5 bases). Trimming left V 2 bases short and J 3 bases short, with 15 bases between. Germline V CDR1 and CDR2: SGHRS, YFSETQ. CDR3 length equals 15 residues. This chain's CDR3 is CASSFRPGSNYEQYF. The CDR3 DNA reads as TGCGCCAGCAGCTTCCGTCCGGGGTCTAACTACGAGCAGTACTTC.

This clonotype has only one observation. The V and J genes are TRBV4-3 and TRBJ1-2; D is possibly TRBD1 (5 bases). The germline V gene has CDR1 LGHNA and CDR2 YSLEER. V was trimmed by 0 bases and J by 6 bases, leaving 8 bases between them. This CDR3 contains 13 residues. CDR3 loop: CASSQETEHGYTF. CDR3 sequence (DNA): TGCGCCAGCAGCCAAGAGACAGAACATGGCTACACCTTC.

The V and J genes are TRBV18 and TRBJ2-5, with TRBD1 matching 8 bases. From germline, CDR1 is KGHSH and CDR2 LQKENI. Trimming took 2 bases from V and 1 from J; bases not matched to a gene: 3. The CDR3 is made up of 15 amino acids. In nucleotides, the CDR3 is TGTGCCAGCTCACCATTGGGGACAGGCCAAGAGACCCAGTACTTC. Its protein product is CASSPLGTGQETQYF. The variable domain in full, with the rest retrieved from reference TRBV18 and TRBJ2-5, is NAGVMQNPRHLVRRRGQEARLRCSPMKGHSHVYWYRQLPEEGLKFMVYLQKENIIDESGMPKERFSAEFPKEGPSILRIQQVVRGDSAAYFCASSPLGTGQETQYFGPGTRLLVL.

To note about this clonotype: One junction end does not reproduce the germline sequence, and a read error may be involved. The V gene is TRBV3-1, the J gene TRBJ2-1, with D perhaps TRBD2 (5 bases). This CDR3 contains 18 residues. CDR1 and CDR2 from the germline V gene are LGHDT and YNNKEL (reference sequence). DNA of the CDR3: TGTGCCAGCAGGCAAGAATTAGGGCTTGGACTGGGATACAATGAGCAGTTCTTC. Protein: CASRQELGLGLGYNEQFF.

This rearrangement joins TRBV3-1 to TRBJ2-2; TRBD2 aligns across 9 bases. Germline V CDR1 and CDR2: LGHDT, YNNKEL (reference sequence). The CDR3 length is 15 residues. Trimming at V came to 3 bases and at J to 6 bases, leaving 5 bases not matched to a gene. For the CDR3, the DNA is TGTGCCAGCAGCCATAGGACTAGCGAGTCCGGGGAGCTGTTTTTT. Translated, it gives CASSHRTSESGELFF.

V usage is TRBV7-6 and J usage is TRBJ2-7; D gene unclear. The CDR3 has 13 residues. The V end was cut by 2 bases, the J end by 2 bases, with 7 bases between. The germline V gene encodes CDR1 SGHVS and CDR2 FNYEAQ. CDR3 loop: CASSLKQAYEQYF. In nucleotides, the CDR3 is TGTGCCAGCAGCTTAAAGCAGGCCTACGAGCAGTACTTC.

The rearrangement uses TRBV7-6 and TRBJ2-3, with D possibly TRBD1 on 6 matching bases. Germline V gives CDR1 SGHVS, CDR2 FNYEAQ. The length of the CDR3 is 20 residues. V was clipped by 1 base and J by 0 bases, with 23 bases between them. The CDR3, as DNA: TGTGCCAGCAGCTTAGGGCGAACAGGGAATCCCCTGACTAGCACAGATACGCAGTATTTT. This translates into CASSLGRTGNPLTSTDTQYF.

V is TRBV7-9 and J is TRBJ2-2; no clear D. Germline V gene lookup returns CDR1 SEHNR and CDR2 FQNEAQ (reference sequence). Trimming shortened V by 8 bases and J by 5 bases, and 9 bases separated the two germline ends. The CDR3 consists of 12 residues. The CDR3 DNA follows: TGTGCCAGCCCCTTGGGGACCGGGGAGCTGTTTTTT. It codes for CASPLGTGELFF.

The CDR3 is CASSLAGLTDTQYF. CDR3 sequence (DNA): TGCGCCAGCAGCTTAGCGGGGCTCACAGATACGCAGTATTTT. V usage is TRBV4-3 and J usage is TRBJ2-3; 8 bases match TRBD2. The CDR3 totals 14 residues. Germline V gene lookup returns CDR1 LGHNA and CDR2 YSLEER. The V gene end was trimmed by 5 bases and the J gene end by 2 bases; junction bases not matched to a gene: 3.

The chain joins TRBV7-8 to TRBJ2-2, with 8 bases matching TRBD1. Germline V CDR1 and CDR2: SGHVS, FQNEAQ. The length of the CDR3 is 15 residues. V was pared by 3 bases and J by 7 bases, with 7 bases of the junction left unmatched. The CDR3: CASSLTGDFGGELFF. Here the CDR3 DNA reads TGTGCCAGCAGCTTGACAGGGGATTTTGGCGGGGAGCTGTTTTTT.

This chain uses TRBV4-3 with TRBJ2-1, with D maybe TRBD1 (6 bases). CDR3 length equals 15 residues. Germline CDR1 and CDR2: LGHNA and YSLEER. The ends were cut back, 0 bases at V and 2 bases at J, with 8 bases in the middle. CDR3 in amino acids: CASSQDQGTYNEQFF. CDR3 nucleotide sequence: TGCGCCAGCAGCCAAGATCAGGGGACCTACAATGAGCAGTTCTTC.

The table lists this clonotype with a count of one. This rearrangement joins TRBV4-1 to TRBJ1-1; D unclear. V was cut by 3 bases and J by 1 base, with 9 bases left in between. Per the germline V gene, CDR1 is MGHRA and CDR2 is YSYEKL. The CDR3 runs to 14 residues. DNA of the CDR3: TGCGCCAGCAGCCAGACGGACGGGAACACTGAAGCTTTCTTT. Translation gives CASSQTDGNTEAFF.

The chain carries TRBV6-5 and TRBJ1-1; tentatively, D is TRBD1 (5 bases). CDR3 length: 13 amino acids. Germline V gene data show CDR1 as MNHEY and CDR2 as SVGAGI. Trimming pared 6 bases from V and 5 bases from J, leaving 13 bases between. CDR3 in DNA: TGTGCCAGCAGCCCCCAGGGACGGACTGAAGCTTTCTTT. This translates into CASSPQGRTEAFF.

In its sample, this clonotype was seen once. CDR3: CASSRDSSYEQYF. In DNA form, the CDR3 reads TGTGCCAGCAGTCGGGACAGCTCCTACGAGCAGTACTTC. V and J are TRBV28 and TRBJ2-7, with 7 nucleotides matching TRBD1. V was pared by 5 bases and J by 0 bases, with 1 base of the junction left unmatched. The CDR3 totals 13 residues. CDR1 is MDHEN and CDR2 is SYDVKM in the germline V gene.

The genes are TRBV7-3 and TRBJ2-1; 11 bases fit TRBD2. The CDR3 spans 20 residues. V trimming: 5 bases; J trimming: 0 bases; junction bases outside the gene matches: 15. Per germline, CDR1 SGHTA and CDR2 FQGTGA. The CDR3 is CASSPRTSGPTIPSYNEQFF. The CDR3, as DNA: TGTGCCAGCAGCCCTAGGACTAGCGGGCCAACAATACCCTCCTACAATGAGCAGTTCTTC.